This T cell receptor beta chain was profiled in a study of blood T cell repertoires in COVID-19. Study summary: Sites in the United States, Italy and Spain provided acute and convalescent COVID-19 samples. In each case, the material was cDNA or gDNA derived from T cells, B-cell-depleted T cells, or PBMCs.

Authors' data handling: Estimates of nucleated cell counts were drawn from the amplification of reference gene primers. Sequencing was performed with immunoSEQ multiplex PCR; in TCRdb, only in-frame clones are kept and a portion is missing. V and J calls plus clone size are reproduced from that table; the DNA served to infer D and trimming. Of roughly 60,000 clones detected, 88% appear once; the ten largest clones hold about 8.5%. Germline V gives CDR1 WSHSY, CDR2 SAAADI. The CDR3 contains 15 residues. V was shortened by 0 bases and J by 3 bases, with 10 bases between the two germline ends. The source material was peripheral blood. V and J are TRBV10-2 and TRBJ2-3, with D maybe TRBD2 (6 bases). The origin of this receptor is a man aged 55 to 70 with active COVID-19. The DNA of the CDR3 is TGCGCCAGCAGTGAGTCGGGAAGCGGGACAGATACGCAGTATTTT. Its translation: CASSESGSGTDTQYF.